This is a list of T cell receptor beta chains from one sample in a study of cytomegalovirus exposure and HLA in healthy donors. Method: immunoSEQ multiplex PCR; TCRdb's copy keeps in-frame clones and lacks some. Of fewer than 130,000 clones listed, approximately 83% are singletons. The sample was PBMCs. All receptors come from a man in his forties or fifties in good health and CMV-seronegative. Each CDR3 is given with its conserved first and last residue. D genes are given only for firm matches. The size of a clone is reported for some rows only, either as once, few or many, or as a class for expanded clones.

D	V	size	J	CDR3	DNA
.	TRBV29-1	.	TRBJ1-2	CSVGGVGPIGYTF	TGCAGCGTTGGGGGGGTCGGCCCCATTGGCTACACCTTC
.	TRBV6-5	few	TRBJ1-4	CASSVYRATNEKLFF	TGTGCCAGCAGTGTGTACAGGGCAACTAATGAAAAACTGTTTTTT
.	TRBV6-6	.	TRBJ1-1	CASSYPDTEAFF	TGTGCCAGCAGTTACCCGGACACTGAAGCTTTCTTT
.	TRBV28	once	TRBJ2-1	CASSFSTSLYNEQFF	TGTGCCAGCAGTTTTTCGACTAGTCTGTACAATGAGCAGTTCTTC
.	TRBV5-6	.	TRBJ1-2	CASSLDGGPYGYTF	TGTGCCAGCAGCTTGGACGGTGGGCCTTATGGCTACACCTTC
TRBD1	TRBV7-6	.	TRBJ1-1	CASSLELRQGADTEAFF	TGTGCCAGCAGCTTAGAACTCCGACAGGGGGCAGACACTGAAGCTTTCTTT
TRBD1	TRBV6-6	few	TRBJ2-7	CASSYSTGNHEQYF	TGTGCCAGCAGTTACTCGACAGGGAACCACGAGCAGTACTTC
TRBD1	TRBV27	.	TRBJ1-2	CASRADRVDYGYTF	TGTGCCAGCAGGGCGGACAGGGTAGACTATGGCTACACCTTC
.	TRBV28	.	TRBJ2-7	CASSIGGNYEQYF	TGTGCCAGCAGTATCGGCGGGAACTACGAGCAGTACTTC
.	TRBV6-1	.	TRBJ2-3	CASSGYRADTQYF	TGTGCCAGCAGTGGCTACAGGGCAGATACGCAGTATTTT
TRBD1	TRBV5-4	.	TRBJ2-7	CASSGPGQGSYEQYF	TGTGCCAGCAGCGGGCCGGGACAGGGGTCCTACGAGCAGTACTTC
.	TRBV5-1	.	TRBJ2-3	CASSLDITDTQYF	TGCGCCAGCAGCTTGGACATCACAGATACGCAGTATTTT
TRBD1	TRBV27	.	TRBJ2-7	CASSPWTGGAYEQYF	TGTGCCAGCAGTCCCTGGACAGGGGGCGCCTACGAGCAGTACTTC
.	TRBV29-1	.	TRBJ1-5	CTQGGRNQPQHF	TGCACCCAAGGGGGTCGCAATCAGCCCCAGCATTTT
TRBD1	TRBV4-2	.	TRBJ1-2	CASSQGTGSNYGYTF	TGTGCCAGCAGCCAGGGGACAGGATCGAACTATGGCTACACCTTC
.	TRBV27	.	TRBJ2-3	CASSFIAEGTDTQYF	TGTGCCAGCAGTTTTATAGCGGAGGGCACAGATACGCAGTATTTT
.	TRBV7-2	.	TRBJ1-1	CASSLNREGEAFF	TGTGCCAGCAGCTTAAACAGGGAAGGTGAAGCTTTCTTT
TRBD2	TRBV2	.	TRBJ2-1	CASSASGGLSPYNEQFF	TGTGCCAGCAGTGCCAGCGGGGGGCTCAGCCCCTACAATGAGCAGTTCTTC
.	TRBV4-3	.	TRBJ2-7	CASSQGQAGSYEQYF	TGCGCCAGCAGCCAAGGACAGGCAGGCTCCTACGAGCAGTACTTC
.	TRBV15	.	TRBJ2-1	CATSRWGRGEQFF	TGTGCCACCAGCAGATGGGGGAGGGGGGAGCAGTTCTTC
.	TRBV27	.	TRBJ1-6	CASSLRFASPLHF	TGTGCCAGCAGTTTGAGGTTTGCTTCACCCCTCCACTTT
TRBD2	TRBV28	.	TRBJ2-1	CASSFFSSGVAVF	TGTGCCAGCAGTTTTTTTTCCAGCGGGGTTGCGGTCTTC
.	TRBV5-1	.	TRBJ2-5	CASSYTGTQETQYF	TGCGCCAGCAGTTATACCGGGACACAGGAGACCCAGTACTTC
.	TRBV30	.	TRBJ1-5	CAWRASNQPQHF	TGTGCCTGGAGAGCTAGCAATCAGCCCCAGCATTTT